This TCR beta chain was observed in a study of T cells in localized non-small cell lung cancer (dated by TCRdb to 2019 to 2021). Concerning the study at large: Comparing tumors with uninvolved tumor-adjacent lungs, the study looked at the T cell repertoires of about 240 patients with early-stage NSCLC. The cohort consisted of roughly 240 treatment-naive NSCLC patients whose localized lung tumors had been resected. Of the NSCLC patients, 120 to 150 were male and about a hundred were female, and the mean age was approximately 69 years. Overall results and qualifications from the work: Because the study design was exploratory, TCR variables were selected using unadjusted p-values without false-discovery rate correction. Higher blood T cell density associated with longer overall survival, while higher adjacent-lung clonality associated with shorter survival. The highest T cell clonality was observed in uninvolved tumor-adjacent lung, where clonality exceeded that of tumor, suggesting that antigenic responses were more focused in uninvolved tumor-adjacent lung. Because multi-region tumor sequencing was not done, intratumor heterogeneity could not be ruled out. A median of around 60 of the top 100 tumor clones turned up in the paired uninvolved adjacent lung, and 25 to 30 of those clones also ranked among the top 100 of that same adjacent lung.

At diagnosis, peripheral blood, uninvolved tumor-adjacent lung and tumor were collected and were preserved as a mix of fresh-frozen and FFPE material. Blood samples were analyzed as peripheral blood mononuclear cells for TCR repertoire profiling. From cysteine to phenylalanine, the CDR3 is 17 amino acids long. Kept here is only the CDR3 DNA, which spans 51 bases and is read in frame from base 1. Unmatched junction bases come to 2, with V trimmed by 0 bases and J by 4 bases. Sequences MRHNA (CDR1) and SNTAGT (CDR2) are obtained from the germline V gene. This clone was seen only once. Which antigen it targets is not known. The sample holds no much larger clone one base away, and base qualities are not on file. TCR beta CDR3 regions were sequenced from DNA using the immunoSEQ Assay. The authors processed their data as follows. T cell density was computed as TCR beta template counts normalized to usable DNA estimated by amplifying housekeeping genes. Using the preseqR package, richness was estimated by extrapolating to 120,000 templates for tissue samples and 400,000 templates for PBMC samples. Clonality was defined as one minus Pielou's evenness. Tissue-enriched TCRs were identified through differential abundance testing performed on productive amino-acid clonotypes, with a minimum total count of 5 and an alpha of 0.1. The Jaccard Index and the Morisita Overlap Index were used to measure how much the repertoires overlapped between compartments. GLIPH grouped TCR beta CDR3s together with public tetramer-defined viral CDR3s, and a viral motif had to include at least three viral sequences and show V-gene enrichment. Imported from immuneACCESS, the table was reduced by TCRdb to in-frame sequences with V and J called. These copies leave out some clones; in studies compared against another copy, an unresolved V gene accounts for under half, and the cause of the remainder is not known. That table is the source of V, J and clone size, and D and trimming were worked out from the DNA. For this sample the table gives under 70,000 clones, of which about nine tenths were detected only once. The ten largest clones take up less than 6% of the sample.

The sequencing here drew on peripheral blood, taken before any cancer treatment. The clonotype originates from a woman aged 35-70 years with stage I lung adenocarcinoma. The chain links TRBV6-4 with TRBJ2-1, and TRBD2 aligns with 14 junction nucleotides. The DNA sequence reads TGTGCCAGCAGTGACTCGACTAGCGGGGGGGGGTACAATGAGCAGTTCTTC. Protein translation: CASSDSTSGGGYNEQFF.